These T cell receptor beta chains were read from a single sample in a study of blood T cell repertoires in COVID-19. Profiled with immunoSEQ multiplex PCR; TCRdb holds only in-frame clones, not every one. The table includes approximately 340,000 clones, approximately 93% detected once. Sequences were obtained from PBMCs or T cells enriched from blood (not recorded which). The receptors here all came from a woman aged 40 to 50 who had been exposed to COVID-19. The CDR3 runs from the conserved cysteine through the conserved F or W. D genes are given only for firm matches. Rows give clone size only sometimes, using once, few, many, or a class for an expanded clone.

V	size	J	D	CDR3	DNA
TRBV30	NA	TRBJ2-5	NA	CAWNQAQETQYF	TGTGCCTGGAATCAGGCCCAAGAGACCCAGTACTTC
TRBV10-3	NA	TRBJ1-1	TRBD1	CAISNTGGTEAFF	TGTGCCATCAGTAATACAGGGGGCACTGAAGCTTTCTTT
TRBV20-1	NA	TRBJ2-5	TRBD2	CSASSGGAAKTQYF	TGCAGTGCTAGTAGCGGGGGGGCGGCAAAGACCCAGTACTTC
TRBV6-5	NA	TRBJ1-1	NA	CASSYSGARNTEAFF	TGTGCCAGCAGTTACTCAGGGGCCAGGAACACTGAAGCTTTCTTT
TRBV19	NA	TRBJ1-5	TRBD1	CASSDRENQPQHF	TGTGCCAGTTCCGACAGGGAGAATCAGCCCCAGCATTTT
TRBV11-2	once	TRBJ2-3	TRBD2	CASSLAASGGKETDTQYF	TGTGCCAGCAGCTTAGCGGCTAGCGGGGGGAAAGAAACAGATACGCAGTATTTT
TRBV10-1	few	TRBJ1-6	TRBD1	CASSPSRDRERGSPLHF	TGCGCCAGCAGCCCATCCCGGGACAGGGAGAGAGGTTCACCCCTCCACTTT
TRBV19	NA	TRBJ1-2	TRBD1	CASSTPGTGVPGYTF	TGTGCCAGTAGTACCCCCGGGACAGGGGTCCCTGGCTACACCTTC
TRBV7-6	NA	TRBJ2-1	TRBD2	CASSRGTNNEQFF	TGTGCCAGCAGCAGAGGGACTAACAATGAGCAGTTCTTC
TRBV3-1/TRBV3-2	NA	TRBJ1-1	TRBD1	CASSQDRTGKRDEAFF	TGTGCCAGCAGCCAAGATCGGACAGGGAAAAGGGATGAAGCTTTCTTT
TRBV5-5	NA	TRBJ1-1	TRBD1	CASSREGAGLNTEAFF	TGTGCCAGCAGCCGTGAGGGGGCAGGTTTGAACACTGAAGCTTTCTTT
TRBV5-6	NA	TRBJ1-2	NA	CASSLVLVVSF	TGTGCCAGCAGCTTGGTCCTAGTGGTGTCCTTC
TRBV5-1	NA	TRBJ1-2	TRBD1	CASSSRTGSYGYTF	TGCGCCAGCAGCTCCCGGACAGGAAGCTATGGCTACACCTTC
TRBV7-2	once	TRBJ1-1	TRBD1	CASSIQGRTNLGTEAFF	TGTGCCAGCAGCATACAGGGGCGGACGAACCTGGGCACTGAAGCTTTCTTT
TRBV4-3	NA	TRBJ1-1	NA	CASSHGTGRGNTEAFF	TGCGCCAGCAGCCATGGAACAGGGAGGGGGAACACTGAAGCTTTCTTT
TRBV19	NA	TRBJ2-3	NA	CASSDTGNQRADTQYF	TGTGCCAGTAGCGATACCGGGAATCAGCGGGCAGATACGCAGTATTTT
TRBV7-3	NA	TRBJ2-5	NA	CASSLFGSRGETQYF	TGTGCCAGCAGCTTATTCGGGTCTCGGGGAGAGACCCAGTACTTC
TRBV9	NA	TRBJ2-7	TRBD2	CASSISSGGAGEQYF	TGTGCCAGCAGCATATCTAGCGGGGGGGCCGGCGAGCAGTACTTC
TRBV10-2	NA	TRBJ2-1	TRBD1	CASSRGQGAAEQFF	TGCGCCAGTAGTAGGGGACAGGGGGCAGCTGAGCAGTTCTTC
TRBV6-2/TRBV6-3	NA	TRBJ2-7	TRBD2	CASSYVTSGTASVYEQYF	TGTGCCAGCAGTTATGTGACTAGCGGGACGGCTTCGGTTTACGAGCAGTACTTC
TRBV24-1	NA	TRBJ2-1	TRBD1	CATSDNRGNNEQFF	TGTGCCACCAGTGATAACAGGGGTAACAATGAGCAGTTCTTC
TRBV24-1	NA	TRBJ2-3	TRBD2	CATSDGGLAGGRDTQYF	TGTGCCACCAGTGATGGGGGACTAGCGGGGGGAAGAGATACGCAGTATTTT
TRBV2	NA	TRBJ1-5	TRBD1	CASCRDRGNQPQHF	TGTGCCAGCTGCCGGGACAGGGGCAATCAGCCCCAGCATTTT
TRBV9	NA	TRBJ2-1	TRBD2	CASSPSLAGGDNEQFF	TGTGCCAGCAGCCCCTCTCTAGCGGGAGGAGACAATGAGCAGTTCTTC
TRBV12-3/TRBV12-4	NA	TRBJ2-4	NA	CASSLGLVNIQYF	TGTGCCAGCAGTTTAGGACTAGTTAACATTCAGTACTTC
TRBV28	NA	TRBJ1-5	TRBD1	CATRNHGTDNQPQHF	TGTGCCACCAGAAACCACGGGACAGACAATCAGCCCCAGCATTTT
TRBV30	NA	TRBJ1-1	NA	CAWTSRGHRDTEAFF	TGTGCCTGGACCTCCAGGGGACACCGGGACACTGAAGCTTTCTTT